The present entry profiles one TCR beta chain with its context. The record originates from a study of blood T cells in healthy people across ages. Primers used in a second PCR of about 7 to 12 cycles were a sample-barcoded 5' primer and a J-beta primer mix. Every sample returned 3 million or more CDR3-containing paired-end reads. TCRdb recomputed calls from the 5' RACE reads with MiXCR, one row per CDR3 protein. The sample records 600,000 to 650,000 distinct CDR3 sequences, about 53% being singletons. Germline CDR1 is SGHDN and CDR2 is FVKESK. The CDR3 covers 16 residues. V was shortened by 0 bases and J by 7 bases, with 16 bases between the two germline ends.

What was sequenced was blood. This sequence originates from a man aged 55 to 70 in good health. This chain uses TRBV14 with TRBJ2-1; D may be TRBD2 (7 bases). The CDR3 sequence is CASSQEGGAPWNEQFF. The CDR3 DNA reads TGTGCCAGCAGCCAAGAGGGGGGGGCGCCCTGGAATGAGCAGTTCTTC.